This T cell receptor beta chain was recorded in a study of blood T cell repertoires in COVID-19. Study information: Spain, Italy and the United States supplied samples that represented acute and convalescent COVID-19. PBMCs, B-cell-depleted T cells, or T cells provided the cDNA or gDNA that made up the material.

The CDR3 is 15 residues long. V lost 5 bases to trimming and J lost 1 base; unmatched junction nucleotides: 4. CDR1 and CDR2 (germline): SGHTA, FQGNSA. Sequenced by immunoSEQ multiplex PCR; TCRdb stores in-frame clones only, minus some. Of about 120,000 clones listed, almost 90% were seen once; the top ten hold around 4.1%. The clonotype comes from a woman between 55 and 75 years old with COVID-19, enrolled during active disease. The chain combines TRBV7-2 with TRBJ1-3, with TRBD1 matching over 8 bases. Sequencing input: peripheral blood. The CDR3 protein is CASSARQGSGNTIYF. CDR3 DNA sequence: TGTGCCAGCAGCGCACGACAGGGGTCTGGAAACACCATATATTTT.